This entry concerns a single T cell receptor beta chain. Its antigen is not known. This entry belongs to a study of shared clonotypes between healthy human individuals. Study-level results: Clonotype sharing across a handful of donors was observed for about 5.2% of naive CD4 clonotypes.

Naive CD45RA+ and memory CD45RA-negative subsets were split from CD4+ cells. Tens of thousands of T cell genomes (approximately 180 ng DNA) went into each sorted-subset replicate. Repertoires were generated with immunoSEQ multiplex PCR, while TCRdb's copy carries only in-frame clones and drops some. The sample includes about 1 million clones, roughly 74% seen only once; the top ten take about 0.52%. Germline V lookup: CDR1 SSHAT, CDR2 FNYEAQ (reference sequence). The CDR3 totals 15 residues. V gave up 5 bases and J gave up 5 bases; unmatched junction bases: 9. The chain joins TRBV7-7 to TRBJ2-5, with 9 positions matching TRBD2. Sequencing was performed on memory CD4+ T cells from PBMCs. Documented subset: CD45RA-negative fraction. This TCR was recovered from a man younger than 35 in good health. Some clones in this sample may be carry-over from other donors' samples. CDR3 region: CASSTVAGDEETQYF. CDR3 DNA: TGTGCCAGCAGCACCGTAGCGGGAGATGAGGAGACCCAGTACTTC.